This TCR beta chain was captured by sequencing in a study of CD8+CD57+ T cells in acquired aplastic anemia. Looking at the study overall: Recorded DNA amounts for sorted CD4+ and CD8+ cells had an average of 3.2 ug. Study-wide points: Researchers reported that CD8+ Simpson's diversity was not significantly different in patients versus controls. The number of CD8+ CDR3 sequences shared by patients and controls was twenty-nine.

On this clonotype: What it binds is unknown.

Patients picked for sequencing had shown CD8+CD57+ cell expansion detected by flow cytometry. Every patient presented with severe acquired aplastic anemia. The template for TCR beta VDJ and CDR3 sequence profiling was genomic DNA. TCRdb re-analysed the reads in MiXCR, keeping a single row per CDR3 protein. The table shows approximately 130,000 distinct CDR3 sequences, with about 50% occurring only once. Germline CDR1 KGHDR, CDR2 SFDVKD. The length of the CDR3 is 16 residues. V lost 9 bases to trimming and J lost 4 bases; unmatched junction nucleotides: 14. Sequenced sample: sorted CD4+, CD8+, or CD8+CD57+ T cells (not recorded which) from PBMCs. The chain uses TRBV24-1 and TRBJ1-2; 9 bases map to TRBD1. This TCR came from a human donor with aplastic anemia. The DNA of the CDR3 is TGTGCCACCCTCCTTCCCGGGACAGGGAAGGGCTATGGCTACACCTTC. This encodes CATLLPGTGKGYGYTF.